What follows are 32 T cell receptor beta chains derived from one specimen sequenced in a study of technical replicates of blood from a few donors. This table comes from immunoSEQ multiplex PCR, and its TCRdb copy is limited to in-frame clones, with some not included. The table shows around 90,000 clones, with around 94% occurring only once. Specimen: T cells isolated from PBMCs. The source of these receptors is a human donor in good health.

The genes are TRBV6-1 and TRBJ1-5; tentative D call: TRBD1 (5 bases). Trimming removed 3 bases from V and 3 bases from J, with 15 bases in between. This CDR3 spans 16 amino acids. CDR1 and CDR2 (germline): MNHNS, SASEGT. The CDR3 loop reads CASSEYGVRANQPQHF. The CDR3 nucleotides read TGTGCCAGCAGTGAGTATGGTGTCAGGGCCAATCAGCCCCAGCATTTT.

V gene TRBV9 combines with J gene TRBJ2-7, with a weak D call TRBD2 (6 bases). V lost 2 bases and J 0 bases, leaving 15 bases between the germline ends. The germline V gene encodes CDR1 SGDLS and CDR2 YYNGEE. The CDR3 is 16 residues long. This chain's CDR3 is CASSVSSGPSSYEQYF. CDR3 in DNA: TGTGCCAGCAGCGTTTCAAGCGGGCCAAGCTCCTACGAGCAGTACTTC.

This clone was seen a single time. This chain links TRBV5-1 with TRBJ1-1, with 7 positions matching TRBD1. This CDR3 has 16 amino acids. Per the germline V gene, CDR1 is SGHRS and CDR2 is YFSETQ. Trimming at V came to 0 bases and at J to 2 bases, leaving 7 bases not matched to a gene. The CDR3 loop is CASSLEGATANTEAFF. For the CDR3, the DNA is TGCGCCAGCAGCTTGGAGGGGGCGACGGCCAACACTGAAGCTTTCTTT. Combining the CDR3 with reference TRBV5-1 and TRBJ1-1 gives the whole variable domain KAGVTQTPRYLIKTRGQQVTLSCSPISGHRSVSWYQQTPGQGLQFLFEYFSETQRNKGNFPGRFSGRQFSNSRSEMNVSTLELGDSALYLCASSLEGATANTEAFFGQGTRLTVV.

This clone occurred once. The chain carries TRBV19 and TRBJ2-1; 10 bases are a match to TRBD2. With V trimmed by 5 bases and J by 9 bases, 7 bases remained unmatched. This CDR3 contains 14 residues. Germline CDR1 is LNHDA and CDR2 is SQIVND (reference sequence). CDR3 region: CASSPGLATGEQFF. The CDR3 bases are TGTGCCAGTAGTCCGGGACTAGCGACTGGTGAGCAGTTCTTC.

This chain joins TRBV29-1 and TRBJ2-2; D not resolved. Germline-derived CDR1 and CDR2 are SQVTM and ANQGSEA. Trimming took off 3 bases at V and 5 bases at J, with 7 bases between the two ends. This CDR3 comprises 12 residues. The CDR3 sequence is CSVDLLTGELFF. The CDR3 DNA sequence: TGCAGCGTTGATCTCCTGACCGGGGAGCTGTTTTTT.

The V and J genes are TRBV9 and TRBJ1-1; D gene ambiguous. CDR1 and CDR2 from the germline V gene are SGDLS and YYNGEE. The V end was cut by 4 bases, the J end by 8 bases, with 21 bases between. This CDR3 spans 15 amino acids. In nucleotides, the CDR3 is TGTGCCAGCAGCCCCACGCGAGAGGGTTTAGGAGAAGCTTTCTTT. It yields the protein CASSPTREGLGEAFF.

This chain uses TRBV28 with TRBJ2-1; maybe TRBD2 (6 bases). V lost 3 bases to trimming and J lost 6 bases, with 15 bases between them. Germline CDR1 MDHEN, CDR2 SYDVKM. The CDR3 contains 15 residues. The CDR3 DNA is TGTGCCAGCAGTTTCCCCGGAGGGGAACGCAATGAGCAGTTCTTC. Its translation: CASSFPGGERNEQFF. The full variable domain, completed using reference TRBV28 and TRBJ2-1, is DVKVTQSSRYLVKRTGEKVFLECVQDMDHENMFWYRQDPGLGLRLIYFSYDVKMKEKGDIPEGYSVSREKKERFSLILESASTNQTSMYLCASSFPGGERNEQFFGPGTRLTVL.

CDR3 DNA sequence: TGTGCCACCAGCAGAGAGGGACTAGCGAGTCGTGAGCAGTTCTTC. This sequence encodes CATSREGLASREQFF. The chain carries TRBV15 and TRBJ2-1; TRBD2 agrees at 10 bases. There are 15 residues in the CDR3. CDR1 is LNHNV and CDR2 is YYDKDF in the germline V gene (reference sequence). V lost 0 bases to trimming and J lost 9 bases; unmatched junction nucleotides: 5.

The rearrangement links TRBV9 to TRBJ1-2; weak D call: TRBD1 (5 bases). CDR1 and CDR2 (germline): SGDLS, YYNGEE. The CDR3 is 14 residues long. V lost 3 bases to trimming and J lost 2 bases, with 11 bases between them. CDR3 nucleotide sequence: TGTGCCAGCAGCGCCTCAACAGGAAACTATGGCTACACCTTC. It yields the protein CASSASTGNYGYTF.

This chain joins TRBV30 and TRBJ1-6, with 7 bases matching TRBD1. Trimming cost V 2 bases and J 3 bases; bases outside gene matches: 4. The CDR3 contains 15 residues. Germline-derived CDR1 and CDR2 are GTSNPN and SVGIG (reference sequence). The CDR3 DNA follows: TGTGCCTGGAGTAAGGGACAGAGCTATAATTCACCCCTCCACTTT. Its translation: CAWSKGQSYNSPLHF. Variable domain in full (rest from reference TRBV30 and TRBJ1-6): SQTIHQWPATLVQPVGSPLSLECTVEGTSNPNLYWYRQAAGRGLQLLFYSVGIGQISSEVPQNLSASRPQDRQFILSSKKLLLSDSGFYLCAWSKGQSYNSPLHFGNGTRLTVT.

The chain is built from TRBV5-4 and TRBJ2-7; a possible D gene is TRBD1 (6 bases). V was pared by 0 bases and J by 0 bases, with 13 bases between. Germline V gene data show CDR1 as SGHNT and CDR2 as YYREEE (reference sequence). The length of the CDR3 is 16 residues. CDR3 nucleotides: TGTGCCAGCAGCTTGGAACCGGGACACGGCTCCTACGAGCAGTACTTC. It yields the protein CASSLEPGHGSYEQYF.

This rearrangement joins TRBV11-2 to TRBJ2-1; 8 bases match TRBD2. Germline CDR1 and CDR2: SGHAT and FQNNGV. V dropped 5 bases and J dropped 1; count of bases not matched to a gene: 13. The CDR3 has 18 residues. Written as DNA, the CDR3 is TGTGCCAGCAGCCCGCCGGGACTAGTTTATGTGTCCTACAATGAGCAGTTCTTC. Protein: CASSPPGLVYVSYNEQFF.

The chain couples TRBV7-9 to TRBJ2-7, with D possibly TRBD2 on 6 matching bases. The CDR3 contains 12 residues. The germline CDR1 and CDR2 sequences are SEHNR and FQNEAQ (reference sequence). The V end was cut by 5 bases, the J end by 9 bases, with 14 bases between. CDR3 residues: CASSPGFSGQYF. The CDR3 DNA reads TGTGCCAGCAGCCCAGGCTTTAGCGGGCAGTACTTC.

This sequence joins TRBV6-5 and TRBJ2-5; D ambiguous. Germline CDR1 reads MNHEY; CDR2 reads SVGAGI. The CDR3 spans 15 residues. V dropped 5 bases and J dropped 5 bases, with 18 bases sitting between them. CDR3 sequence reads: CASSTGVVEIETQYF. The CDR3 nucleotides read TGTGCCAGCAGTACCGGAGTGGTGGAAATTGAGACCCAGTACTTC.

CDR3 sequence: CASSLAPGQQGYTF. CDR3 coding DNA: TGCGCCAGCAGCTTGGCACCGGGACAGCAGGGCTACACCTTC. The rearrangement uses TRBV5-1 and TRBJ1-2; TRBD1 agrees at 7 bases. The CDR3 totals 14 residues. J lost 8 bases, V lost 0 bases, and 7 bases had no gene match. The V gene's germline CDR1 is SGHRS and CDR2 YFSETQ.

The count of this clone is one. V and J are TRBV6-4 and TRBJ2-7; 7 nucleotides line up with TRBD2. V gave up 3 bases and J gave up 4 bases; unmatched junction bases: 12. CDR3 length equals 16 residues. Per the germline V gene, CDR1 is MRHNA and CDR2 is SNTAGT. The DNA for the CDR3 is TGTGCCAGCAGTGATCCAACTAGCGTGGGTTTGTACGAGCAGTACTTC. Translation gives CASSDPTSVGLYEQYF.

The genes are TRBV19 and TRBJ1-3, with 8 bases identical to TRBD1. The CDR3 is made up of 17 amino acids. The germline V gene has CDR1 LNHDA and CDR2 SQIVND (reference sequence). V dropped 1 base and J dropped 1; count of bases not matched to a gene: 6. CDR3 nucleotide sequence: TGTGCCAGTAGTATAGCCGGGACAGGCCCTTCTGGAAACACCATATATTTT. Translated, it gives CASSIAGTGPSGNTIYF.

V usage is TRBV6-5 and J usage is TRBJ1-1; a possible D gene is TRBD1 (5 bases). The CDR3 consists of 14 residues. Trimming left V 6 bases short and J 0 bases short, with 11 bases between. Germline V CDR1 and CDR2: MNHEY, SVGAGI. CDR3 loop: CASSEGDMNTEAFF. Written as DNA, the CDR3 is TGTGCCAGCAGCGAAGGGGATATGAACACTGAAGCTTTCTTT.

The chain is built from TRBV6-5 and TRBJ2-7; weak D call: TRBD2 (5 bases). Germline V gene data show CDR1 as MNHEY and CDR2 as SVGAGI. Trimming took off 0 bases at V and 5 bases at J, with 14 bases between the two ends. The CDR3 extends over 15 amino acids. The DNA of the CDR3 is TGTGCCAGCAGTTACTCGAGAGGGCTTATGAACGAGCAGTACTTC. Translated, it gives CASSYSRGLMNEQYF.

The chain recombines TRBV15 with TRBJ2-1, with D possibly TRBD1 on 5 matching bases. This CDR3 contains 13 residues. Germline CDR1 LNHNV, CDR2 YYDKDF (reference sequence). V was cut by 3 bases and J by 8 bases, with 11 bases left in between. The CDR3 DNA is TGTGCCACCAGCAGGAGGTTAGGGGATGAGCAGTTCTTC. As protein: CATSRRLGDEQFF.

V is TRBV20-1 and J is TRBJ2-7; maybe TRBD1 (5 bases). This CDR3 spans 11 amino acids. CDR1 and CDR2 (germline): DFQATT, SNEGSKA (reference sequence). The V gene lost 5 bases and the J gene lost 3 bases, with 8 bases spanning the gap. CDR3 region: CSAQGFYEQYF. CDR3 sequence (DNA): TGCAGTGCTCAGGGTTTCTACGAGCAGTACTTC.

The genes are TRBV19 and TRBJ2-7; D is possibly TRBD1 (5 bases). The V gene lost 6 bases and the J gene lost 5 bases, with 11 bases spanning the gap. Looked up from germline, CDR1 is LNHDA and CDR2 is SQIVND (reference sequence). CDR3 size: 12 residues. The chain's CDR3 is CASRGPLDEQYF. The CDR3 DNA is TGTGCCAGTAGGGGGCCCCTTGACGAGCAGTACTTC.

The chain has TRBV21-1 and TRBJ2-1; the table calls TRBD1, which could not be checked here. TRBV21-1 is a pseudogene locus. This CDR3 has 16 residues. CDR3 DNA: TGTGCCAGCAGCCAAGGGAGAGGGGGCTCCTACAATGAGCAGTTCTTC. Protein product: CASSQGRGGSYNEQFF.

The gene calls are TRBV7-2 and TRBJ2-3, with 7 positions matching TRBD2. The length of the CDR3 is 16 residues. Germline V gene data show CDR1 as SGHTA and CDR2 as FQGNSA. The trim removed 3 bases at V and 2 bases at J, leaving 8 bases unmatched. The DNA for the CDR3 is TGTGCCAGCAGCTTGAGGGAAGCGGGGCCCACAGATACGCAGTATTTT. Encoded protein: CASSLREAGPTDTQYF. The entire variable domain, with the rest obtained from reference TRBV7-2 and TRBJ2-3, is as follows: GAGVSQSPSNKVTEKGKDVELRCDPISGHTALYWYRQSLGQGLEFLIYFQGNSAPDKSGLPSDRFSAERTGGSVSTLTIQRTQQEDSAVYLCASSLREAGPTDTQYFGPGTRLTVL.

This chain uses TRBV4-3 with TRBJ2-3, with 13 bases aligning to TRBD2. The CDR3 runs to 17 residues. Germline V lookup: CDR1 LGHNA, CDR2 YSLEER. J lost 6 bases, V lost 0 bases, and 6 bases had no gene match. The DNA of the CDR3 is TGCGCCAGCAGCCAAGAAAGACTAGCGGGAGGCCTGGATACGCAGTATTTT. Its protein product is CASSQERLAGGLDTQYF.

The rearrangement uses TRBV15 and TRBJ1-1; perhaps TRBD1 as D (6 bases). CDR3 length: 12 amino acids. Germline CDR1 is LNHNV and CDR2 is YYDKDF (reference sequence). V shed 0 bases and J shed 7 bases, with 6 bases lying between them. The CDR3 is CATSREDSEAFF. DNA for the CDR3: TGTGCCACCAGCAGAGAGGACAGTGAAGCTTTCTTT. The complete variable domain, with remaining parts taken from reference TRBV15 and TRBJ1-1, reads DAMVIQNPRYQVTQFGKPVTLSCSQTLNHNVMYWYQQKSSQAPKLLFHYYDKDFNNEADTPDNFQSRRPNTSFCFLDIRSPGLGDTAMYLCATSREDSEAFFGQGTRLTVV.

The V call is TRBV6-5, the J call TRBJ1-4; TRBD1 matches at 8 bases. J was trimmed by 8 bases and V by 3 bases; bases with no gene match: 8. Germline V gives CDR1 MNHEY, CDR2 SVGAGI. This CDR3 is 15 amino acids long. This chain's CDR3 is CASSYLRGLEEKLFF. Written as DNA, the CDR3 is TGTGCCAGCAGTTATCTCAGGGGGCTGGAGGAAAAACTGTTTTTT.

The chain is built from TRBV27 and TRBJ2-2, with D possibly TRBD2 on 6 matching bases. The CDR3 is 16 residues long. The germline V gene encodes CDR1 MNHEY and CDR2 SMNVEV (reference sequence). V shed 2 bases and J shed 0 bases, with 10 bases lying between them. DNA for the CDR3: TGTGCCAGCAGTTTACCGGGCGGGGCGAACACCGGGGAGCTGTTTTTT. Translated: CASSLPGGANTGELFF.

The chain is built from TRBV19 and TRBJ2-3; tentative D call: TRBD1 (6 bases). Trimming took off 10 bases at V and 3 bases at J, with 14 bases between the two ends. Germline V gene lookup returns CDR1 LNHDA and CDR2 SQIVND (reference sequence). The CDR3 is made up of 13 amino acids. The CDR3 sequence: CATEGTITDTQYF. CDR3 DNA sequence: TGTGCCACCGAAGGGACAATTACAGATACGCAGTATTTT.

This clone was detected once. The chain carries TRBV7-2 and TRBJ2-7; possibly TRBD2 for D (6 bases). With 6 bases removed from V and 5 bases from J, the gap between germline ends came to 17 bases. Germline CDR1 reads SGHTA; CDR2 reads FQGNSA. This CDR3 has 14 amino acids. In nucleotides, the CDR3 is TGTGCCAGCAGTCCTGGACTAACCACAGACGAGCAGTACTTC. Protein product: CASSPGLTTDEQYF.

The chain carries TRBV7-9 and TRBJ2-7; D gene ambiguous. The V end was cut by 0 bases, the J end by 6 bases, with 6 bases between. CDR1 is SEHNR and CDR2 is FQNEAQ in the germline V gene (reference sequence). This CDR3 region has 12 residues. CDR3 in amino acids: CASSLASSEQYF. The CDR3 bases are TGTGCCAGCAGCTTAGCTAGCAGCGAGCAGTACTTC.

The genes are TRBV6-1 and TRBJ2-7; TRBD1 matches at 8 bases. From germline, CDR1 is MNHNS and CDR2 SASEGT. The CDR3 length is 14 residues. V was clipped by 6 bases and J by 0 bases; unmatched bases: 4. The CDR3 is CASSLQGDSYEQYF. The CDR3 DNA follows: TGTGCCAGCAGCCTACAGGGGGACTCCTACGAGCAGTACTTC.